Below, 11 T cell receptor beta chains from the same sample are listed, as sequenced in a study of graft-versus-host responses after intestinal transplantation. The table came from immunoSEQ multiplex PCR; TCRdb's copy has only in-frame clones and leaves some out. The sample has approximately 20,000 clones, approximately 70% seen once. Graft tissue was processed to release intraepithelial and lamina propria lymphocytes. The specimen comprised ileum tissue, sampled about 21 days after intestinal transplant. The source is a human patient who received an intestinal transplant, so some T cells may come from the graft donor.

This clone is medium-sized within its sample. The V and J genes are TRBV27 and TRBJ2-1; 11 nucleotides agree with TRBD2. The CDR3 is 15 amino acids. Germline trimming cut 7 bases from V and 5 bases from J; bases unmatched to any gene: 7. CDR1 is MNHEY and CDR2 is SMNVEV in the germline V gene (reference sequence). CDR3 sequence: CASKSGTSGNNEQFF. The CDR3 coding sequence is TGTGCCAGCAAATCCGGGACTAGCGGAAACAATGAGCAGTTCTTC.

The chain has TRBV7-9 and TRBJ2-7; D perhaps matches TRBD2 (5 bases). Germline V gene sequence: CDR1 SEHNR, CDR2 FQNEAQ (reference sequence). Trimming took off 1 base at V and 4 bases at J, with 14 bases between the two ends. This CDR3 is 15 amino acids long. Here the CDR3 DNA reads TGTGCCAGCAGCTTAGAAGGCGGCAGGAGGTACGAGCAGTACTTC. This translates into CASSLEGGRRYEQYF. The full variable domain, rest sourced from reference TRBV7-9 and TRBJ2-7, is DTGVSQNPRHKITKRGQNVTFRCDPISEHNRLYWYRQTLGQGPEFLTYFQNEAQLEKSRLLSDRFSAERPKGSFSTLEIQRTEQGDSAMYLCASSLEGGRRYEQYFGPGTRLTVT.

The chain carries TRBV7-3 and TRBJ2-3, with 14 positions matching TRBD2. Trimming removed 0 bases from V and 1 base from J; junction bases left unmatched: 3. Looked up from germline, CDR1 is SGHTA and CDR2 is FQGTGA. The CDR3 is made up of 18 amino acids. This CDR3 reads CASSLTRGLAGGTDTQYF. CDR3 nucleotides: TGTGCCAGCAGCTTAACCCGGGGACTAGCGGGGGGCACAGATACGCAGTATTTT.

The CDR3 DNA is TGTGCCAGCAGTTTGGGCCTACTTCAGCCCCAGCATTTT. This encodes CASSLGLLQPQHF. This rearrangement joins TRBV27 to TRBJ1-5; D not certain. V lost 3 bases to trimming and J lost 6 bases, with 9 bases between them. The CDR3 is 13 residues long. CDR1 and CDR2 from the germline V gene are MNHEY and SMNVEV (reference sequence).

The V and J genes are TRBV19 and TRBJ1-5; 8 bases fit TRBD1. The CDR3 is 12 residues long. J lost 11 bases, V lost 9 bases, and 9 bases had no gene match. CDR1 and CDR2 (germline): LNHDA, SQIVND (reference sequence). DNA for the CDR3: TGTGCCAGCGGGACAGGTCCCTGGACCCAGCATTTT. Its protein is CASGTGPWTQHF.

With respect to this clone: The junction departs from germline at one end; a sequencing error may be responsible. The chain uses TRBV7-2 and TRBJ2-4, with TRBD1 matching 7 bases. The CDR3 has 14 amino acids. Germline V CDR1 and CDR2: SGHTA, FQGNSA. The CDR3 nucleotides read TGTGCCAGCAGCTTAGGCCGACGAAGGGGGCAGGTGCACTTC. Protein product: CASSLGRRRGQVHF. The variable domain in full, completed from reference TRBV7-2 and TRBJ2-4, reads GAGVSQSPSNKVTEKGKDVELRCDPISGHTALYWYRQSLGQGLEFLIYFQGNSAPDKSGLPSDRFSAERTGGSVSTLTIQRTQQEDSAVYLCASSLGRRRGQVHFGAGTRLSVL.

V usage is TRBV4-2 and J usage is TRBJ1-1; 8 bases line up with TRBD1. The CDR3 loop spans 15 amino acids. The junction had 6 bases not matched to a gene; V was cut back by 1 base and J by 5 bases. Germline CDR1 is LGHNA and CDR2 is YNFKEQ. This chain's CDR3 is CASSQVYRQGTEAFF. DNA for the CDR3: TGTGCCAGCAGCCAAGTGTATAGACAGGGGACTGAAGCTTTCTTT.

This clone was counted a few times. J is TRBJ1-1 and V is TRBV30; D might be TRBD1 (6 bases). V was cut by 5 bases and J by 4 bases, with 11 bases left in between. The CDR3 length is 12 residues. CDR1 and CDR2 (germline): GTSNPN, SVGIG (reference sequence). CDR3 coding DNA: TGTGCCTGGCAGGGGTTGGGCACTGAAGCTTTCTTT. Translation: CAWQGLGTEAFF.

The rearrangement uses TRBV13 and TRBJ2-1, with 7 bases matching TRBD1. CDR1 is PRHDT and CDR2 is FYEKMQ in the germline V gene (reference sequence). The V and J ends lost 5 bases and 10 bases, in that order; junction bases with no gene match: 8. The CDR3 contains 13 residues. The CDR3 reads CASSDRVGWEQFF. In DNA, the CDR3 is TGTGCCAGCAGCGACAGGGTCGGGTGGGAGCAGTTCTTC.

The chain joins TRBV19 to TRBJ2-2; possible D gene TRBD2, 7 bases. Trimming removed 6 bases from V and 4 bases from J, with 15 bases in between. In germline, CDR1 is LNHDA, CDR2 SQIVND (reference sequence). The CDR3 length is 15 residues. The CDR3 here is CASRGGGHGTGELFF. For the CDR3, the DNA is TGTGCCAGTAGAGGGGGGGGTCACGGCACCGGGGAGCTGTTTTTT.

By proportion, this clone is medium-sized. The chain joins TRBV10-3 to TRBJ2-7, with TRBD1 as a possible D gene (5 bases). The CDR3 has 15 residues. V dropped 2 bases and J dropped 2 bases, with 13 bases sitting between them. From germline, CDR1 is ENHRY and CDR2 SYGVKD. The DNA of the CDR3 is TGTGCCATCAGTGAGCTGCAGGGCCCTCCCTACGAGCAGTACTTC. The encoded protein is CAISELQGPPYEQYF.